Below are 10 T cell receptor beta chains sequenced from a single sample in a study of blood T cell repertoires in COVID-19. Libraries were prepared by immunoSEQ multiplex PCR; TCRdb keeps only in-frame clonotypes and omits some of them. The sample yields more than 200,000 clones, around nine tenths seen once. Sequencing used peripheral blood. These receptors were collected from a man aged 25-45 years with active or convalescent COVID-19.

The V and J genes are TRBV27 and TRBJ2-7, with 8 bases that match TRBD2. Per the germline V gene, CDR1 is MNHEY and CDR2 is SMNVEV (reference sequence). CDR3 size: 15 residues. Trimming cost V 2 bases and J 4 bases; bases outside gene matches: 7. The CDR3 spells CASSLSGGPPYEQYF. The DNA for the CDR3 is TGTGCCAGCAGTTTAAGCGGGGGCCCTCCGTACGAGCAGTACTTC.

This chain connects TRBV5-4 to TRBJ2-2; 10 nucleotides align to TRBD1. V trimming: 5 bases; J trimming: 4 bases; junction bases outside the gene matches: 8. The CDR3 has 16 amino acids. Germline CDR1 reads SGHNT; CDR2 reads YYREEE (reference sequence). CDR3 nucleotide sequence: TGTGCCAGCAGGCACCGGGACAGGGGTATCACCGGGGAGCTGTTTTTT. Translated: CASRHRDRGITGELFF.

As DNA, the CDR3 is TGTGCCAGTACCCGAATGACGGGGAATCTGAATGGCTACACCTTC. It codes for CASTRMTGNLNGYTF. The chain joins TRBV19 to TRBJ1-2; no reliable D call. CDR1 and CDR2 (germline): LNHDA, SQIVND (reference sequence). Trimming took off 7 bases at V and 6 bases at J, with 21 bases between the two ends. The length of the CDR3 is 15 residues.

The chain has TRBV29-1 and TRBJ2-1, with 7 positions matching TRBD1. Germline CDR1 is SQVTM and CDR2 is ANQGSEA. This CDR3 spans 11 amino acids. V dropped 6 bases and J dropped 10; count of bases not matched to a gene: 6. In DNA form, the CDR3 reads TGCAGCGTCCTAGGGGGCGTGGAGCAGTTCTTC. As protein: CSVLGGVEQFF.

The rearrangement uses TRBV7-9 and TRBJ2-1, with 7 nucleotides matching TRBD1. From germline, CDR1 is SEHNR and CDR2 FQNEAQ (reference sequence). V shed 0 bases, J shed 10 bases, and the junction held 6 bases outside the gene matches. CDR3 length: 14 residues. CDR3 DNA: TGTGCCAGCAGCTTAGCGTCCTTACAGGGGGAGCAGTTCTTC. It is translated as CASSLASLQGEQFF.

The chain recombines TRBV9 with TRBJ2-2, with 12 bases lining up with TRBD2. Germline loops: CDR1 SGDLS, CDR2 YYNGEE. The CDR3 sequence is 14 residues long. After removal of 4 bases from V and 6 bases from J, the junction contained 1 base not matched to a gene. CDR3 DNA sequence: TGTGCCAGCAGCCCTAGCGGGGGGGCCGGGGAGCTGTTTTTT. This codes for CASSPSGGAGELFF.

As DNA, the CDR3 is TGTGCCACCAGTGATTTAGGGCGGACAGCCCTTTGCGGGTGCAATCAGCCCCAGCATTTT. Translated: CATSDLGRTALCGCNQPQHF. The V and J genes are TRBV24-1 and TRBJ1-5; maybe TRBD1 (6 bases). The CDR3 runs to 20 residues. In germline, CDR1 is KGHDR, CDR2 SFDVKD. V dropped 1 base and J dropped 2 bases, with 23 bases sitting between them.

The chain uses TRBV21-1 and TRBJ1-6. TRBV21-1 corresponds to a pseudogene. The CDR3 covers 15 residues. The CDR3 DNA reads TGTGCCAGCAGCAATGCGGGACGGCGAAATTCACCCCTCCACTTT. Its protein product is CASSNAGRRNSPLHF.

This clone is a singleton in its sample. The chain recombines TRBV7-8 with TRBJ2-3; 9 bases match TRBD1. Germline V gene sequence: CDR1 SGHVS, CDR2 FQNEAQ. This CDR3 is built from 15 residues. Losses at the gene ends were 8 bases for V and 2 bases for J; bases not matched to a gene: 8. CDR3 residues: CASRGQGSLTDTQYF. CDR3 in DNA: TGTGCCAGCCGCGGACAGGGGAGCCTCACAGATACGCAGTATTTT. Variable domain in full (rest from reference TRBV7-8 and TRBJ2-3): GAGVSQSPRYKVAKRGQDVALRCDPISGHVSLFWYQQALGQGPEFLTYFQNEAQLDKSGLPSDRFFAERPEGSVSTLKIQRTQQEDSAVYLCASRGQGSLTDTQYFGPGTRLTVL.

The V and J genes are TRBV7-2 and TRBJ1-1; perhaps TRBD1 as D (5 bases). In germline, CDR1 is SGHTA, CDR2 FQGNSA. Trimming cost V 6 bases and J 1 base, with 12 bases left between them. This CDR3 has 14 amino acids. CDR3 nucleotide sequence: TGTGCCAGCAGTCCATTGGGGGGGAACACTGAAGCTTTCTTT. As protein: CASSPLGGNTEAFF. The entire variable domain, with the rest obtained from reference TRBV7-2 and TRBJ1-1, is as follows: GAGVSQSPSNKVTEKGKDVELRCDPISGHTALYWYRQSLGQGLEFLIYFQGNSAPDKSGLPSDRFSAERTGGSVSTLTIQRTQQEDSAVYLCASSPLGGNTEAFFGQGTRLTVV.